Detailed here is one T cell receptor beta chain. This sample stems from a study of cytomegalovirus exposure and HLA in healthy donors. V lost 0 bases and J lost 5, with 25 bases in between. From germline, CDR1 is SEHNR and CDR2 FQNEAQ (reference sequence). The CDR3 sequence is 19 residues long. 60 Vbeta and 13 Jbeta primers were used in PCR. TCRdb's copy holds only in-frame clones and misses some; the assay was immunoSEQ multiplex PCR. The sample holds about 85,000 clones, about three fifths seen once. The sequence was obtained from a man younger than 40 in good health and CMV-seronegative. The V and J genes are TRBV7-9 and TRBJ2-5; a possible D gene is TRBD2 (6 bases). Sample: PBMCs. The CDR3 region is CASSLAPGIAISAGETQYF. The CDR3 bases are TGTGCCAGCAGCTTAGCCCCAGGTATTGCCATTTCTGCGGGGGAGACCCAGTACTTC. Based on the CDR3 plus reference TRBV7-9 and TRBJ2-5, the full variable domain is DTGVSQNPRHKITKRGQNVTFRCDPISEHNRLYWYRQTLGQGPEFLTYFQNEAQLEKSRLLSDRFSAERPKGSFSTLEIQRTEQGDSAMYLCASSLAPGIAISAGETQYFGPGTRLLVL.